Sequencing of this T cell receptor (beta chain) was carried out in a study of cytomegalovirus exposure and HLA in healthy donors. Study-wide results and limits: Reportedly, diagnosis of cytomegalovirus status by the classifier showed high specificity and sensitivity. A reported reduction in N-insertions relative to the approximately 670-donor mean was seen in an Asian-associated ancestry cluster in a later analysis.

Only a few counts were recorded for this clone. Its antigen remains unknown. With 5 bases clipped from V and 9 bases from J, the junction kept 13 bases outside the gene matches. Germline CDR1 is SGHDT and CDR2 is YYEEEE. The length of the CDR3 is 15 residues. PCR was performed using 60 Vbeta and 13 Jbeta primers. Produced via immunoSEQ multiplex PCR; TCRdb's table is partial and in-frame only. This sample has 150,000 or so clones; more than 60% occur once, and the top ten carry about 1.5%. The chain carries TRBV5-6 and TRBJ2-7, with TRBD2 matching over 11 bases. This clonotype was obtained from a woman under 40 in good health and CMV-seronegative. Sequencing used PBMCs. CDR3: CASRIAGGTSGVQYF. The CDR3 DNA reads TGTGCCAGCAGGATAGCGGGGGGGACCTCCGGGGTGCAGTACTTC.